This T cell receptor beta chain appears in the sequencing data of a study of response to subunit inactivated influenza vaccine. Germline CDR1 and CDR2: SGHRS and YFSETQ. The V end was cut by 0 bases, the J end by 6 bases, with 13 bases between. This CDR3 contains 15 residues. This clonotype occurred many times. TCRdb re-derived calls from the RT-PCR reads in MiXCR, one entry per CDR3 protein. The table lists about 160,000 distinct CDR3 sequences, 11% of them singletons. This clonotype was obtained from a man between 50 and 59 years old who received an inactivated influenza vaccine. The chain combines TRBV5-1 with TRBJ1-5; D perhaps matches TRBD1 (5 bases). The sample consisted of non-naive T cells sorted from PBMCs, taken roughly 47 days after vaccination. Here the CDR3 DNA reads TGCGCCAGCAGCTTGGAGCCAGGGCACCCTCAGCCCCAGCATTTT. This encodes CASSLEPGHPQPQHF.